These 22 T cell receptor beta chains were sequenced from one sample in a study of cytomegalovirus exposure and HLA in healthy donors. It was with 60 Vbeta and 13 Jbeta primers that the PCR ran. Assay used: immunoSEQ multiplex PCR; TCRdb lists only in-frame clones, some missing. The sample lists some 120,000 clones; about 74% were seen once. Sample: PBMCs. These receptors came from a woman between 50 and 59 years old in good health and CMV-seropositive.

This clone was seen a handful of times. The rearrangement joins TRBV4-2 to TRBJ2-5; 7 nucleotides align to TRBD1. Looked up from germline, CDR1 is LGHNA and CDR2 is YNFKEQ. Unmatched junction bases numbered 5, after V lost 10 bases and J lost 3 bases. The CDR3 is 12 amino acids. The CDR3 bases are TGTGCCACGTCCACAGGGGAAGAGACCCAGTACTTC. It translates to CATSTGEETQYF.

This clone was picked up many times. The V gene is TRBV19, the J gene TRBJ1-6; a weak D match, TRBD1 (5 bases). Trimming left V 9 bases short and J 9 bases short, with 15 bases between. Germline V gives CDR1 LNHDA, CDR2 SQIVND (reference sequence). There are 13 residues in the CDR3. In DNA form, the CDR3 reads TGTGCCAGCAAACAGGAGAAGAGTTCACCCCTCCACTTT. The encoded protein is CASKQEKSSPLHF.

The chain links TRBV15 to TRBJ2-5; TRBD2 aligns across 12 bases. In germline, CDR1 is LNHNV, CDR2 YYDKDF (reference sequence). The CDR3 is 15 residues long. V shed 1 base, J shed 5 bases, and the junction held 2 bases outside the gene matches. CDR3 sequence (DNA): TGTGCCACCAGCAGAGCCGGGACTAGCGGGGAGACCCAGTACTTC. The encoded protein is CATSRAGTSGETQYF. Full variable domain (rest looked up from reference TRBV15 and TRBJ2-5): DAMVIQNPRYQVTQFGKPVTLSCSQTLNHNVMYWYQQKSSQAPKLLFHYYDKDFNNEADTPDNFQSRRPNTSFCFLDIRSPGLGDTAMYLCATSRAGTSGETQYFGPGTRLLVL.

The table lists this clone with a few counts. V usage is TRBV19 and J usage is TRBJ2-1; 11 nucleotides line up with TRBD2. Per the germline V gene, CDR1 is LNHDA and CDR2 is SQIVND (reference sequence). J lost 12 bases, V lost 5 bases, and 9 bases had no gene match. The CDR3 is made up of 14 amino acids. CDR3 protein: CASSVSGGAGGQFF. CDR3 nucleotide sequence: TGTGCCAGTAGTGTTAGCGGGGGGGCCGGTGGGCAGTTCTTC.

The sample holds a few counts of this clone. V is TRBV5-4 and J is TRBJ1-4; no definite D call. Germline V gene sequence: CDR1 SGHNT, CDR2 YYREEE (reference sequence). The CDR3 consists of 14 residues. Trimming took 2 bases from V and 5 from J, leaving 10 bases between them. The CDR3 sequence: CASSFEGRNEKLFF. For the CDR3, the DNA is TGTGCCAGCAGCTTTGAAGGGAGAAATGAAAAACTGTTTTTT.

This chain links TRBV5-5 with TRBJ2-7; the match to TRBD1 covers 10 bases. Germline trimming cut 2 bases from V and 0 bases from J; bases unmatched to any gene: 11. The CDR3 consists of 18 residues. CDR1 and CDR2 (germline): SGHKS, YYEKEE (reference sequence). The CDR3 DNA is TGTGCCAGCAGCTTCGGATATTCGGGACAGGGGCTCTCCTACGAGCAGTACTTC. Residues: CASSFGYSGQGLSYEQYF. The variable domain in full, with the rest retrieved from reference TRBV5-5 and TRBJ2-7, is DAGVTQSPTHLIKTRGQQVTLRCSPISGHKSVSWYQQVLGQGPQFIFQYYEKEERGRGNFPDRFSARQFPNYSSELNVNALLLGDSALYLCASSFGYSGQGLSYEQYFGPGTRLTVT.

CDR3 DNA: TGCGCCAGCAGCCAAGTTCCAGTGAGCACAGATACGCAGTATTTT. This codes for CASSQVPVSTDTQYF. This chain connects TRBV4-3 to TRBJ2-3; D call uncertain. The CDR3 loop spans 15 amino acids. Germline lookup yields CDR1 LGHNA and CDR2 YSLEER. Trimming took off 1 base at V and 0 bases at J, with 8 bases between the two ends.

The chain employs TRBV7-2 and TRBJ2-7; 7 bases line up with TRBD1. J gave up 6 bases and V 5 bases, and 7 bases lay outside the gene matches. Germline V gene data show CDR1 as SGHTA and CDR2 as FQGNSA. The CDR3 is 13 amino acids. The CDR3 DNA is TGTGCCAGCAGCCGAGACAGGGTCGGCGAGCAGTACTTC. Its protein product is CASSRDRVGEQYF. The whole variable domain, remainder taken from reference TRBV7-2 and TRBJ2-7, is GAGVSQSPSNKVTEKGKDVELRCDPISGHTALYWYRQSLGQGLEFLIYFQGNSAPDKSGLPSDRFSAERTGGSVSTLTIQRTQQEDSAVYLCASSRDRVGEQYFGPGTRLTVT.

The chain recombines TRBV29-1 with TRBJ1-4; TRBD1 matches at 8 bases. V was clipped by 3 bases and J by 8 bases; unmatched bases: 5. In germline, CDR1 is SQVTM, CDR2 ANQGSEA. This CDR3 has 13 amino acids. The CDR3 here is CSVDGQGGEKLFF. CDR3 in DNA: TGCAGCGTTGATGGACAGGGAGGAGAAAAACTGTTTTTT.

The chain joins TRBV27 to TRBJ1-4; perhaps TRBD1 as D (6 bases). The CDR3 totals 17 residues. The V end lost 5 bases, the J end lost 8 bases, and 24 bases lay between the germline ends. CDR1 and CDR2 from the germline V gene are MNHEY and SMNVEV (reference sequence). CDR3 in amino acids: CASSGTSAGGRGEKLFF. In nucleotides, the CDR3 is TGTGCCAGCAGTGGAACCTCCGCGGGGGGCCGGGGCGAAAAACTGTTTTTT.

The chain joins TRBV18 to TRBJ2-2; perhaps TRBD1 as D (5 bases). The CDR3 runs 16 residues. Germline V CDR1 and CDR2: KGHSH, LQKENI. Deletions cut 2 bases from V and 5 bases from J, with 15 bases between. This chain's CDR3 is CASSPAGLRRTGELFF. DNA for the CDR3: TGTGCCAGCTCACCAGCAGGGTTGCGAAGGACCGGGGAGCTGTTTTTT.

CDR3 in DNA: TGTGCCAGCGGGGGGACGCTTGGTGAAAAACTGTTTTTT. It encodes CASGGTLGEKLFF. J is TRBJ1-4 and V is TRBV28, with D possibly being TRBD1 (5 bases). This CDR3 contains 13 residues. V shed 8 bases and J shed 7 bases, with 14 bases lying between them. Per the germline V gene, CDR1 is MDHEN and CDR2 is SYDVKM.

In DNA, the CDR3 is TGTGCCAGCTTACCCTTTAGCGGGGGGATCACAGATACGCAGTATTTT. Protein product: CASLPFSGGITDTQYF. V usage is TRBV27 and J usage is TRBJ2-3, with TRBD2 matching over 10 bases. Per the germline V gene, CDR1 is MNHEY and CDR2 is SMNVEV (reference sequence). The CDR3 consists of 16 residues. V trimming: 8 bases; J trimming: 2 bases; junction bases outside the gene matches: 10.

The CDR3 region has the DNA TGTGCCAGCTCACCAAAGACATCTATCCAAGAGACCCAGTACTTC. Protein sequence: CASSPKTSIQETQYF. The chain uses TRBV18 and TRBJ2-5; D remains ambiguous. This CDR3 is 15 amino acids long. The V and J ends lost 2 bases and 1 base respectively, with 11 bases between them. Germline V gene data show CDR1 as KGHSH and CDR2 as LQKENI.

The CDR3 sequence: CASSLTGAADTQYF. The CDR3 DNA reads as TGTGCCAGCAGCTTGACAGGGGCGGCAGATACGCAGTATTTT. J is TRBJ2-3 and V is TRBV5-8, with 7 bases that match TRBD1. CDR1 is SGHTS and CDR2 is YDEGEE in the germline V gene. There are 14 residues in the CDR3. J gave up 4 bases and V 1 base, and 3 bases lay outside the gene matches.

V gene TRBV14 combines with J gene TRBJ2-5; 7 bases agree with TRBD2. This CDR3 has 15 amino acids. V lost 7 bases, J lost 0 bases, and 8 bases stayed unmatched. The germline gives CDR1 SGHDN, CDR2 FVKESK. DNA for the CDR3: TGTGCCAGCACCCGCGGGGGAACGTACCAAGAGACCCAGTACTTC. This translates into CASTRGGTYQETQYF.

The chain employs TRBV5-1 and TRBJ2-7; 9 nucleotides line up with TRBD2. This CDR3 has 15 residues. CDR1 is SGHRS and CDR2 is YFSETQ in the germline V gene. J lost 4 bases, V lost 0 bases, and 5 bases had no gene match. CDR3 sequence: CASSLGSSGMYEQYF. CDR3 nucleotide sequence: TGCGCCAGCAGCTTGGGGTCTAGCGGGATGTACGAGCAGTACTTC.

V usage is TRBV11-2 and J usage is TRBJ2-5; unclear D gene. The J call may be incorrect, as the DNA end agrees better with TRBJ2-7. From germline, CDR1 is SGHAT and CDR2 FQNNGV. The CDR3 length is 13 residues. Written as DNA, the CDR3 is TGTGCCAGCAGCTTGCACGTTGCCTACGAGCAGTACTTC. Translating it yields CASSLHVAYEQYF.

There are a few counts of this clone. CDR3 residues: CASSDPRGGRPYNEQFF. CDR3 sequence (DNA): TGTGCCAGCAGTGACCCTAGGGGCGGTCGGCCCTACAATGAGCAGTTCTTC. The chain combines TRBV25-1 with TRBJ2-1, with D possibly being TRBD1 (5 bases). Germline CDR1 and CDR2: MGHDK and SYGVNS. Between the trimmed V and J ends, which lost 3 bases and 2 bases, there was a span of 17 bases. This CDR3 comprises 17 residues.

This clone was counted at least ten times. V usage is TRBV11-3 and J usage is TRBJ1-4; a possible D gene is TRBD1 (5 bases). The CDR3 has 14 residues. With 3 bases removed from V and 7 bases from J, the gap between germline ends came to 12 bases. CDR1 and CDR2 (germline): SGHNT, YENEEA. This chain's CDR3 is CASSFQGMGEKLFF. The CDR3, as DNA: TGTGCCAGCAGCTTTCAGGGTATGGGTGAAAAACTGTTTTTT.

The chain uses TRBV5-1 and TRBJ1-2; D not certain. In germline, CDR1 is SGHRS, CDR2 YFSETQ. The CDR3 loop spans 14 amino acids. Trimming cost V 5 bases and J 0 bases, with 11 bases left between them. CDR3 loop: CASSAEGSNYGYTF. CDR3 DNA sequence: TGCGCCAGCAGTGCCGAGGGTTCTAACTATGGCTACACCTTC.

The chain combines TRBV6-5 with TRBJ1-5; 10 bases match TRBD1. CDR3 length: 15 amino acids. CDR1 MNHEY and CDR2 SVGAGI come from the germline V gene. Trimming at V came to 5 bases and at J to 5 bases, leaving 6 bases not matched to a gene. The CDR3 spells CASSRDRGMDQPQHF. The DNA for the CDR3 is TGTGCCAGCAGTAGGGACAGGGGTATGGATCAGCCCCAGCATTTT.